In this sample, the clone carrying this TCR beta chain turned up a few times. The sample originates from a study of blood T cell repertoires in COVID-19. Turning to the study itself: The study drew acute and convalescent COVID-19 samples from the United States, Italy and Spain.

TCRdb's table, derived via immunoSEQ multiplex PCR, lists solely in-frame clones and lacks some. The profile shows under 45,000 clones, 81% of them singletons. Seattle cases were enrolled at active infection and followed longitudinally. CDR3 length equals 16 residues. The ends were cut back, 5 bases at V and 1 base at J, with 18 bases in the middle. The germline V gene has CDR1 SEHNR and CDR2 FQNEAQ (reference sequence). Sequences were obtained from peripheral blood. This clonotype was sampled from a man between 65 and 85 years old with COVID-19, enrolled during active disease. The J gene is TRBJ2-7, the V gene TRBV7-9; perhaps TRBD2 as D (7 bases). The DNA of the CDR3 is TGTGCCAGCAGCCCTACCTACAGGGAGGGGTCCTACGAGCAGTACTTC. It yields the protein CASSPTYREGSYEQYF.